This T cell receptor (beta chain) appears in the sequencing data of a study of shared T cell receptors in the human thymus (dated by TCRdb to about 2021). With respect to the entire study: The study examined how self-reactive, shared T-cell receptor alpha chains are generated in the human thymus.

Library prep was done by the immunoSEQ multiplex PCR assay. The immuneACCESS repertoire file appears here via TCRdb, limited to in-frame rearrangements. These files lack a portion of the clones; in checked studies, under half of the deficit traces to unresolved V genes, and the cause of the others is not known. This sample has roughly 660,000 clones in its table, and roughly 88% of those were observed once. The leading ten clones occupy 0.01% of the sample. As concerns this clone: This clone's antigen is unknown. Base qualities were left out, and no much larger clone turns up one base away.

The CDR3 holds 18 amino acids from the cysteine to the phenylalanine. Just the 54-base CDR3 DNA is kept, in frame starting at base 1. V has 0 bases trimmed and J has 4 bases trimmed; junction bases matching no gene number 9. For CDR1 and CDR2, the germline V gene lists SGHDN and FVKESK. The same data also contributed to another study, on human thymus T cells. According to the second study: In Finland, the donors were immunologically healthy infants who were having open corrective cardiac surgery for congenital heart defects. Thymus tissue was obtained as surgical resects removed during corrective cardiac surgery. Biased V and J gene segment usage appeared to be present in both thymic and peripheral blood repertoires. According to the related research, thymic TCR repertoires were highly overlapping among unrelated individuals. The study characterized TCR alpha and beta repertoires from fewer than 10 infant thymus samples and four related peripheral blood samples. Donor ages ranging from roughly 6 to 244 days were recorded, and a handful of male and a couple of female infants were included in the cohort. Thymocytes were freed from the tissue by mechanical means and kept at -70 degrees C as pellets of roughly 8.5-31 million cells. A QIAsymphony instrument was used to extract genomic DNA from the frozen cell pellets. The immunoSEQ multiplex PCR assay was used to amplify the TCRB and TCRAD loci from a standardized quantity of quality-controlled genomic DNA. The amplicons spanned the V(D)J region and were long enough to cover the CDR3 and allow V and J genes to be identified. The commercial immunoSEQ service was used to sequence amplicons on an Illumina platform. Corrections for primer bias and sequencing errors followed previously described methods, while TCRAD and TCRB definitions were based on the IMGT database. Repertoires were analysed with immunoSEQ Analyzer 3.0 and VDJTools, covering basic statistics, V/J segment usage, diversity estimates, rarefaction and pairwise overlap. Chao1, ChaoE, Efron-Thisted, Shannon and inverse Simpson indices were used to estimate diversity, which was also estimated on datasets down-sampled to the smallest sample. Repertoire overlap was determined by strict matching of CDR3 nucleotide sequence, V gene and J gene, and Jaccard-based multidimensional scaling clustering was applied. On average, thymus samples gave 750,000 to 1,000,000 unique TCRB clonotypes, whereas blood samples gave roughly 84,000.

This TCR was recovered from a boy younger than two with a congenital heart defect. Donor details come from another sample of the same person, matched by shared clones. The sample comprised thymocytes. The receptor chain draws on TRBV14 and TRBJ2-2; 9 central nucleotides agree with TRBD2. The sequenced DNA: TGTGCCAGCAGCCAAGATTTTGGGCGGGAGGGACGCACCGGGGAGCTGTTTTTT. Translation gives CASSQDFGREGRTGELFF.